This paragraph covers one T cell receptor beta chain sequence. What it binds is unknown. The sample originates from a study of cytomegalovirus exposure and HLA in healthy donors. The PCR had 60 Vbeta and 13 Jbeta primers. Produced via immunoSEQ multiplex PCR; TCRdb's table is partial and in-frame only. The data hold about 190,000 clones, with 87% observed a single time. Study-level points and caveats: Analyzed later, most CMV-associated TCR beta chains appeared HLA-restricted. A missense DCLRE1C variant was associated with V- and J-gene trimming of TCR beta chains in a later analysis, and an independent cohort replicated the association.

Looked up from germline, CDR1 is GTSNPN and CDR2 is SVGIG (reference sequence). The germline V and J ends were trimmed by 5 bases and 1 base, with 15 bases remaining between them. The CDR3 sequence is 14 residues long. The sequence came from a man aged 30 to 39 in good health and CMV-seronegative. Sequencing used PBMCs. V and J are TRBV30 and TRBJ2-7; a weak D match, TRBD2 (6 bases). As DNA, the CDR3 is TGTGCCTGGCGCTCTTTCGCGGGATCCTACGAGCAGTACTTC. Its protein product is CAWRSFAGSYEQYF.